This entry is about one T cell receptor (beta chain). Its antigen remains unknown. CDR1 and CDR2 (germline): LNHDA, SQIVND (reference sequence). This CDR3 region has 15 residues. Germline trimming cut 5 bases from V and 4 bases from J; bases unmatched to any gene: 9. This entry belongs to a study of CD8+ T cells in alopecia areata. Study as a whole: Treated patients were given oral tofacitinib, which was dosed at 5 to 10 mg twice daily. Percentage of affected scalp area was the basis on which treated patients' severity was scored. Study outcomes and limitations: There were also resident alphabeta T cells of normal skin sequenced in scalp samples.

Sequencing templates came from extracted RNA that was reverse transcribed into cDNA. The assay was immunoSEQ multiplex PCR, and TCRdb's table has in-frame clones only and misses some. Of 100,000 to 130,000 clones listed, roughly 84% are singletons. Treatment defined: oral pan-JAK inhibitor, 5-10 mg twice daily. Alopecia areata patients had lesional scalp punch biopsies and peripheral blood taken from them. The chain employs TRBV19 and TRBJ2-7, with TRBD1 matching over 9 bases. This receptor was taken from a human donor with alopecia areata. Sequenced here: CD8+ T cells sorted from blood, sampled at week 24, from a patient treated with tofacitinib. This chain's CDR3 is CASSLRTGAGYEQYF. DNA of the CDR3: TGTGCCAGTAGTCTACGGACAGGGGCGGGATACGAGCAGTACTTC.